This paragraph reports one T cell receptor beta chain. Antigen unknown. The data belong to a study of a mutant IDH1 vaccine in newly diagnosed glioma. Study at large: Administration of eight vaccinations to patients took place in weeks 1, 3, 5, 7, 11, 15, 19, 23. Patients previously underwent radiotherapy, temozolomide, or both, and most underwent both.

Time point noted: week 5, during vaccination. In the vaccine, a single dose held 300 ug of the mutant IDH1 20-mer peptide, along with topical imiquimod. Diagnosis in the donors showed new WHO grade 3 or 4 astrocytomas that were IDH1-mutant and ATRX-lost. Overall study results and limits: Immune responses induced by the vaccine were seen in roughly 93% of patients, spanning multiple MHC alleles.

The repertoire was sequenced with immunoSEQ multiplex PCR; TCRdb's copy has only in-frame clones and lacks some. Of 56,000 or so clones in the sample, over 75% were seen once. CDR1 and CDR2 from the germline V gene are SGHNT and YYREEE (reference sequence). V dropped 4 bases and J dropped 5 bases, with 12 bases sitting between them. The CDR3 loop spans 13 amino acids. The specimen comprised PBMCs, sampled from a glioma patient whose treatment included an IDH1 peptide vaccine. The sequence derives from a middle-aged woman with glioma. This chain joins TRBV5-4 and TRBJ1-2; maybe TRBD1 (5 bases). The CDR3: CASSGTGRYGYTF. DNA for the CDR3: TGTGCCAGCAGCGGTACAGGTCGATATGGCTACACCTTC.